Shown below are 18 T cell receptor beta chains from a single sample sequenced in a study of CD8 T cells in Susac syndrome. RNA in amounts of about 0.5 to 1 ug was reverse transcribed with random hexamers. TCRdb ran MiXCR on the immunoSEQ multiplex PCR reads and lists one entry per CDR3 protein. Of 300,000 to 350,000 distinct CDR3 sequences in the sample, about 92% were seen once. Sequenced material: CD4+ T cells from PBMCs. Every receptor here comes from a human donor with multiple sclerosis.

This chain links TRBV7-9 with TRBJ1-2; D is perhaps TRBD1 (6 bases). Trimming stripped 4 bases from V and 4 bases from J, with 16 bases between. This CDR3 has 15 residues. CDR1 SEHNR and CDR2 FQNEAQ come from the germline V gene (reference sequence). The CDR3 nucleotides read TGTGCCAGCAGCTCTGGTTACAGGGAGGGCTATGGCTACACCTTC. Amino acid sequence: CASSSGYREGYGYTF.

The genes are TRBV29-1 and TRBJ1-1, with D uncertain. Trimming cost V 7 bases and J 7 bases, with 19 bases left between them. This CDR3 contains 13 residues. Germline CDR1 is SQVTM and CDR2 is ANQGSEA. The CDR3 region has the DNA TGCAGCGGCTTGAGTGGCAGGACCCTTGAAGCTTTCTTT. Amino acid sequence: CSGLSGRTLEAFF.

The chain joins TRBV7-9 to TRBJ2-5; the match to TRBD1 covers 8 bases. V was pared by 6 bases and J by 4 bases, with 7 bases of the junction left unmatched. CDR3 length: 14 residues. Germline V gives CDR1 SEHNR, CDR2 FQNEAQ (reference sequence). CDR3 sequence (DNA): TGTGCCAGCAGAAATCAGGACAGGGTAGAGACCCAGTACTTC. Its protein is CASRNQDRVETQYF.

This chain uses TRBV19 with TRBJ2-7; D may be TRBD1 or TRBD2 (5 bases each). This CDR3 comprises 17 residues. The germline V gene encodes CDR1 LNHDA and CDR2 SQIVND (reference sequence). The V and J ends lost 4 bases and 5 bases respectively, with 24 bases between them. The CDR3 nucleotides read TGTGCCAGTAGTAAGGACCTGGGACCTGGTGGGGCCCACGAGCAGTACTTC. Translating gives CASSKDLGPGGAHEQYF. Combining the CDR3 with reference TRBV19 and TRBJ2-7 gives the whole variable domain DGGITQSPKYLFRKEGQNVTLSCEQNLNHDAMYWYRQDPGQGLRLIYYSQIVNDFQKGDIAEGYSVSREKKESFPLTVTSAQKNPTAFYLCASSKDLGPGGAHEQYFGPGTRLTVT.

The chain links TRBV6-5 to TRBJ2-3; 9 positions match TRBD2. Trimming at V came to 2 bases and at J to 5 bases, leaving 11 bases not matched to a gene. Germline values: CDR1 MNHEY, CDR2 SVGAGI. There are 17 residues in the CDR3. The chain's CDR3 is CASSYPGVREGRDTQYF. CDR3 in DNA: TGTGCCAGCAGTTACCCAGGTGTGCGGGAGGGGAGAGATACGCAGTATTTT.

This chain uses TRBV3-1 with TRBJ1-5; D might be TRBD1 (5 bases). The CDR3 is 13 amino acids. V lost 3 bases, J lost 2 bases, and 5 bases lay in between. Germline V gene data show CDR1 as LGHDT and CDR2 as YNNKEL (reference sequence). The CDR3 nucleotides are TGTGCCAGCAGCCACAGGGGCAATCAGCCCCAGCATTTT. This codes for CASSHRGNQPQHF. Complete variable domain (other parts from reference TRBV3-1 and TRBJ1-5): DTAVSQTPKYLVTQMGNDKSIKCEQNLGHDTMYWYKQDSKKFLKIMFSYNNKELIINETVPNRFSPKSPDKAHLNLHINSLELGDSAVYFCASSHRGNQPQHFGDGTRLSIL.

The chain is built from TRBV18 and TRBJ2-1, with D perhaps TRBD1 or TRBD2 (6 bases each). Germline values: CDR1 KGHSH, CDR2 LQKENI. Trimming cost V 2 bases and J 0 bases, with 14 bases left between them. The CDR3 runs 17 residues. CDR3 loop: CASSPGGRDHSYNEQFF. CDR3 bases: TGTGCCAGCTCACCAGGGGGGCGGGATCACTCCTACAATGAGCAGTTCTTC.

This sequence joins TRBV29-1 and TRBJ2-1; a weak D match, TRBD2 (6 bases). From germline, CDR1 is SQVTM and CDR2 ANQGSEA. The length of the CDR3 is 13 residues. V lost 8 bases, J lost 0 bases, and 11 bases lay in between. CDR3 residues: CSSRESSYNEQFF. DNA for the CDR3: TGCAGCTCCCGGGAGAGCTCCTACAATGAGCAGTTCTTC.

This sequence joins TRBV19 and TRBJ1-2, with 11 bases matching TRBD1. Germline V gene sequence: CDR1 LNHDA, CDR2 SQIVND (reference sequence). The CDR3 runs to 13 residues. V shed 3 bases and J 14 bases; nucleotides not matched to a gene: 8. The chain's CDR3 is CASSIPGQGAVTF. For the CDR3, the DNA is TGTGCCAGTAGTATTCCCGGACAGGGGGCTGTGACCTTC.

The chain employs TRBV7-9 and TRBJ1-6; no clear D. The CDR3 is 11 amino acids. Germline V gives CDR1 SEHNR, CDR2 FQNEAQ (reference sequence). Trimming removed 4 bases from V and 16 bases from J, with 11 bases in between. The CDR3 DNA reads as TGTGCCAGCAGCTCCTCCCTGGGACTCCACTTT. Translation: CASSSSLGLHF.

The rearrangement links TRBV19 to TRBJ2-2; 7 positions match TRBD1. Germline CDR1 LNHDA, CDR2 SQIVND (reference sequence). V gave up 5 bases and J gave up 5 bases; unmatched junction bases: 8. This CDR3 has 15 amino acids. CDR3 bases: TGTGCCAGTAGTGTCGTGACAGGGTCGACCGGGGAGCTGTTTTTT. As protein: CASSVVTGSTGELFF.

The chain is built from TRBV3-1 and TRBJ2-1; 8 bases fit TRBD1. The V segment lost 3 bases and the J segment 4 bases; nucleotides outside the gene matches: 8. Germline CDR1 is LGHDT and CDR2 is YNNKEL (reference sequence). This CDR3 is built from 16 residues. The CDR3 coding sequence is TGTGCCAGCAGCCAGGAGACAGGGGTGGTGTACAATGAGCAGTTCTTC. Translating it yields CASSQETGVVYNEQFF.

The V call is TRBV10-3, the J call TRBJ2-7; D not resolved. Germline V gene data show CDR1 as ENHRY and CDR2 as SYGVKD. The ends were cut back, 11 bases at V and 6 bases at J, with 8 bases in the middle. There are 9 residues in the CDR3. CDR3: CAAIFEQYF. CDR3 coding DNA: TGTGCCGCCATATTCGAGCAGTACTTC.

V is TRBV19 and J is TRBJ1-2, with D perhaps TRBD1 (6 bases). Trimming pared 5 bases from V and 8 bases from J, leaving 27 bases between. This CDR3 has 17 amino acids. CDR1 LNHDA and CDR2 SQIVND come from the germline V gene (reference sequence). CDR3 in DNA: TGTGCCAGTAGTGCCCCTGGGACAAGACAACTAACGGGAGGCTACACCTTC. Residues: CASSAPGTRQLTGGYTF.

CDR3: CASSWGLAGRGEQFF. The CDR3 DNA is TGTGCCAGCAGCTGGGGACTAGCGGGGAGGGGTGAGCAGTTCTTC. The chain links TRBV11-2 to TRBJ2-1; TRBD2 aligns across 13 bases. With 4 bases clipped from V and 9 bases from J, the junction kept 6 bases outside the gene matches. CDR1 is SGHAT, CDR2 FQNNGV, per germline. This CDR3 is 15 amino acids long.

This chain connects TRBV20-1 to TRBJ2-3; D is perhaps TRBD2 (5 bases). This CDR3 is built from 14 residues. V was cut by 2 bases and J by 4 bases, with 13 bases left in between. The germline gives CDR1 DFQATT, CDR2 SNEGSKA (reference sequence). DNA for the CDR3: TGCAGTGCTAGAAAAACTAGTGGCGCAGATACGCAGTATTTT. Protein: CSARKTSGADTQYF.

V gene TRBV9 combines with J gene TRBJ1-2, with TRBD1 as a possible D gene (6 bases). CDR1 and CDR2 (germline): SGDLS, YYNGEE. The CDR3 runs to 13 residues. The V end lost 5 bases, the J end lost 7 bases, and 15 bases lay between the germline ends. The CDR3 sequence is CASRADSGTGYTF. The DNA for the CDR3 is TGTGCCAGCAGAGCGGACAGCGGGACTGGCTACACCTTC. The variable domain in full, with the rest retrieved from reference TRBV9 and TRBJ1-2, is DSGVTQTPKHLITATGQRVTLRCSPRSGDLSVYWYQQSLDQGLQFLIQYYNGEERAKGNILERFSAQQFPDLHSELNLSSLELGDSALYFCASRADSGTGYTFGSGTRLTVV.

The chain joins TRBV7-9 to TRBJ2-1; the match to TRBD2 covers 10 bases. The J segment lost 8 bases and the V segment lost 5 bases, leaving 9 bases of the junction unmatched. Germline assignment: CDR1 SEHNR and CDR2 FQNEAQ (reference sequence). The CDR3 contains 15 residues. CDR3 loop: CASSQGLAGVDEQFF. The CDR3 DNA reads as TGTGCCAGCAGCCAAGGGCTAGCGGGAGTCGATGAGCAGTTCTTC.